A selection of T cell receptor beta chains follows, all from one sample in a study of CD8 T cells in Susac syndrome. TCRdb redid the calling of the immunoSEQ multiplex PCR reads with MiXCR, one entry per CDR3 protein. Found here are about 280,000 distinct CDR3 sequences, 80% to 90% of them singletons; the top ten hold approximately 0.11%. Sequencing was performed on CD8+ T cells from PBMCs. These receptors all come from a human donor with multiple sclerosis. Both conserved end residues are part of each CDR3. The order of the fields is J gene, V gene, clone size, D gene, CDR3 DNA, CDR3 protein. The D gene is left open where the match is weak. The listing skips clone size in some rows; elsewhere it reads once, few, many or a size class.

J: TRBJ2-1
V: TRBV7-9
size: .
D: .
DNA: TGTGCCAGCGACCCAGGAGGGGGGTCTAGCGCATACAATGAGCAGTTCTTC
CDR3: CASDPGGGSSAYNEQFF

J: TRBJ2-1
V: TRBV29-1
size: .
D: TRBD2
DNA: TGCAGCGTTGAAGATCCCCGGAGCGGGAGCTACAATGAGCAGTTCTTC
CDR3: CSVEDPRSGSYNEQFF

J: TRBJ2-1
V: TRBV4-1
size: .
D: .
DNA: TGCGCCAGCAGCCAAGAGGTAGGGACCCCCTACAATGAGCAGTTCTTC
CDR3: CASSQEVGTPYNEQFF

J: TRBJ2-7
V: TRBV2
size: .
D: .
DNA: TGTGCCACCGCGGACAGCTACGAGCAGTACTTC
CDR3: CATADSYEQYF

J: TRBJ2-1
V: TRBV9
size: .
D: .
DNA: TGTGCCAGCACGCGGGACTCGAGGGAGCAGTTCTTC
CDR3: CASTRDSREQFF

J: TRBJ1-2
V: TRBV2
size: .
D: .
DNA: TGTGCCAGCAGTGAACTCCACGGGAGGAGGTATGGCTACACCTTC
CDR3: CASSELHGRRYGYTF

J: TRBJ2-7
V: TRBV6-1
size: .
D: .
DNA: TGTGCCAGCAGTGAAGGGGAAGCCTACGAGCAGTACTTC
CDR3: CASSEGEAYEQYF

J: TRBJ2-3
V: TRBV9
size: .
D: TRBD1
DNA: TGTGCCAGCAGCCCTTGGGACAGAACAGATACGCAGTATTTT
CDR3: CASSPWDRTDTQYF

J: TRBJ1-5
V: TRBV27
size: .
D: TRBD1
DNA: TGTGCCAGCAGTCCGTCTGCAGGGGGGTCTTTTCAGCCCCAGCATTTT
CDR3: CASSPSAGGSFQPQHF

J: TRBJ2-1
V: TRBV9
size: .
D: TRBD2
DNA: TGTGCCAGCAGCGTAGATGCTAGCGGGAGGGATGAGCAGTTCTTC
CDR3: CASSVDASGRDEQFF

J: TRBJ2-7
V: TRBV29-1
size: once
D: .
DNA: TGCAGCGTGCTTCCCGGGGCAGGGTCCTACGAGCAGTACTTC
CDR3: CSVLPGAGSYEQYF

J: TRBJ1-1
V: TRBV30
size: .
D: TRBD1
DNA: TGTGCCTGGAGTTCACAGGGGGTTGGGACTGAAGCTTTCTTT
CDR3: CAWSSQGVGTEAFF

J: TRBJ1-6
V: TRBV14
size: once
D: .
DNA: TGTGCCAGCAGCCTGACGGCGAGCTCCTATAATTCACCCCTCCACTTT
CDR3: CASSLTASSYNSPLHF

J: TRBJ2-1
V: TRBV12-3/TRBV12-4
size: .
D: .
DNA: TGTGCCAGCAGTTTAAGGGGGACCCAGGTAGCCAATGAGCAGTTCTTC
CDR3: CASSLRGTQVANEQFF

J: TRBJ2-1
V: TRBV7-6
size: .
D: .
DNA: TGTGCCAGCAGTTTACCCAGGGGTAACAATGAGCAGTTCTTC
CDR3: CASSLPRGNNEQFF

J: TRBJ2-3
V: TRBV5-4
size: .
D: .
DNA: TGTGCCAGCAGCTTGACCCGAGGACGGTGGGGCACAGATACGCAGTATTTT
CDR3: CASSLTRGRWGTDTQYF

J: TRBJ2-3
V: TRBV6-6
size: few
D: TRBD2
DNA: TGTGCCAGCAGTTACGTTGCGGGAGCGACAGATACGCAGTATTTT
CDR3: CASSYVAGATDTQYF

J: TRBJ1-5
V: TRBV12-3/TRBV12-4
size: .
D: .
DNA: TGTGCCAGCAGTTTTTTCTATAGCAATCAGCCCCAGCATTTT
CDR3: CASSFFYSNQPQHF

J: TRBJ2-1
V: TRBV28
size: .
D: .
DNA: TGTGCCAGCAGTAATCCGTGGGACATTAACAATGAGCAGTTCTTC
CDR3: CASSNPWDINNEQFF

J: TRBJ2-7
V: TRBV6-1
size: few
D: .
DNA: TGTGCCAGCAGCCCGGGACTCCTGAGCGAGCAGTACTTC
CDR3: CASSPGLLSEQYF

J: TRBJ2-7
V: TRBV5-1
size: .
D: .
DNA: TGCGCCAGCAGATTACCGGGGACCTACGAGCAGTACTTC
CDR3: CASRLPGTYEQYF

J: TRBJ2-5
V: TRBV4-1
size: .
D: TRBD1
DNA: TGCGCCAGCAGCAGATCCGGGACAGGGGACCAAGAGACCCAGTACTTC
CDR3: CASSRSGTGDQETQYF

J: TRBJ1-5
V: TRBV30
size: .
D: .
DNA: TGTGCCTGGAGCACAGATAGCAATCAGCCCCAGCATTTT
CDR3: CAWSTDSNQPQHF

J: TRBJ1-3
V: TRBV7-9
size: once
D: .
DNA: TGTGCCAGCAGCCCACCCAGCTGGGTTGCTGGAAACACCATATATTTT
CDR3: CASSPPSWVAGNTIYF

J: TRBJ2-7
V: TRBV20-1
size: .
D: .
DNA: TGCAGTGCTAGACACCTAACCGCGAGGGAGCAGTACTTC
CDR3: CSARHLTAREQYF

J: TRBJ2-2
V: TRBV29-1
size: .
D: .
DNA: TGCAGCGTTGGGGCGAGGGAGACCGGGGAGCTGTTTTTT
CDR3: CSVGARETGELFF

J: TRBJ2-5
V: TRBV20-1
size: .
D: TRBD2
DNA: TGCAGTGCTAGAGATTTGTCGGGGACTAGCGGGAGAGAAGAGACCCAGTACTTC
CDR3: CSARDLSGTSGREETQYF